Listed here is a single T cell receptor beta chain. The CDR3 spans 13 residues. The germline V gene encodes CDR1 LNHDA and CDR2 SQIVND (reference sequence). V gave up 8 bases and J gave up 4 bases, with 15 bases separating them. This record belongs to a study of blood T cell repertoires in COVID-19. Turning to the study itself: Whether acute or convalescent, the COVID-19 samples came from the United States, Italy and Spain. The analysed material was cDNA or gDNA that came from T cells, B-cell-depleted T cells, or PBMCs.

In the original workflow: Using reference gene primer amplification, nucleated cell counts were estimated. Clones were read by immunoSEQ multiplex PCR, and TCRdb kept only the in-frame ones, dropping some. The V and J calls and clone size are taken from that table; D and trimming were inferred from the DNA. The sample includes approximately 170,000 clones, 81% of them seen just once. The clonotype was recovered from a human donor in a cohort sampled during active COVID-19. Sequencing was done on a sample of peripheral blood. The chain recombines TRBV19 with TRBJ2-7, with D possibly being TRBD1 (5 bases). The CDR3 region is CASCQGTLYEQYF. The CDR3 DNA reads TGTGCCAGTTGTCAGGGTACCTTGTACGAGCAGTACTTC.